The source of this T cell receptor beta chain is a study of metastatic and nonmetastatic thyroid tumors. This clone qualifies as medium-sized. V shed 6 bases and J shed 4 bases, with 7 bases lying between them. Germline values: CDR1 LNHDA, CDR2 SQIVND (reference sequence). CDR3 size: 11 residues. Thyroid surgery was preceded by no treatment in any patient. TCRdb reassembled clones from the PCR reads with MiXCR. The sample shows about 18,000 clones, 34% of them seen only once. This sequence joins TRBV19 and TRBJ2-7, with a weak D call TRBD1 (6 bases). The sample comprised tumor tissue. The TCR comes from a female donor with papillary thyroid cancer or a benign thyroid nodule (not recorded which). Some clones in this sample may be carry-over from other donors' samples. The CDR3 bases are TGTGCCAGTAGGGACAGATACGAGCAGTACTTC. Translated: CASRDRYEQYF. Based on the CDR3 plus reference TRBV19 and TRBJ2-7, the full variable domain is DGGITQSPKYLFRKEGQNVTLSCEQNLNHDAMYWYRQDPGQGLRLIYYSQIVNDFQKGDIAEGYSVSREKKESFPLTVTSAQKNPTAFYLCASRDRYEQYFGPGTRLTVT.